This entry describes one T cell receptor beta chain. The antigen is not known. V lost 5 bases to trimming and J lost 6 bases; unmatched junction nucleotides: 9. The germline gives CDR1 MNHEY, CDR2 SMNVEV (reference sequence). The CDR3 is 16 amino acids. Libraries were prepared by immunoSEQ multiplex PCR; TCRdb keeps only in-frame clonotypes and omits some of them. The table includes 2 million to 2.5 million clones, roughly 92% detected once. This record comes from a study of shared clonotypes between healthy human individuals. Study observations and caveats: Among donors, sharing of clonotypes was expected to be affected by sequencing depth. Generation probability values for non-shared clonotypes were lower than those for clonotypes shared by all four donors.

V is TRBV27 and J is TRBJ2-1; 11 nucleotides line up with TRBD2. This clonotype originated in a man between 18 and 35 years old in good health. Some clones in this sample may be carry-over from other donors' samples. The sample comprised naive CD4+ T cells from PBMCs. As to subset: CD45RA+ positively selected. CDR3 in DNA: TGTGCCAGCAGTCCAGTAGCGGGAGGGCCCGGCAATGAGCAGTTCTTC. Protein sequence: CASSPVAGGPGNEQFF.